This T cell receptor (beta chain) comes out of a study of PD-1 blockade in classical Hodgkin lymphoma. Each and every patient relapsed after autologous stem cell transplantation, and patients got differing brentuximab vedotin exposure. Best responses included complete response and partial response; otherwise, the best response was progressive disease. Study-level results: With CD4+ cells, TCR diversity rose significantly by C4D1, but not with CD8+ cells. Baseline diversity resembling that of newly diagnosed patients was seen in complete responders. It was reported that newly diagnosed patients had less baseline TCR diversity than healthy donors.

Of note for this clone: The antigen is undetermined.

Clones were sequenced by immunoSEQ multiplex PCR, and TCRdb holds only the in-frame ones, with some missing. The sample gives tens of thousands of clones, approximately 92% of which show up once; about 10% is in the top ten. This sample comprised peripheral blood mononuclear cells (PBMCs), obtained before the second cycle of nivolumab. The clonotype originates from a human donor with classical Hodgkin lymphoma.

The CDR3 bases are TGTGCCAGCCGGGGACAGGGGGCGCACGAGCAGTACTTC. This gives the protein CASRGQGAHEQYF. V is TRBV19 and J is TRBJ2-7; 12 nucleotides align to TRBD1. The CDR3 covers 13 residues. CDR1 is LNHDA, CDR2 SQIVND, per germline (reference sequence). V lost 9 bases, J lost 5 bases, and 5 bases stayed unmatched.